Detailed here is one T cell receptor beta chain. The antigen is undetermined. V was pared by 2 bases and J by 4 bases, with 14 bases between. This CDR3 comprises 15 residues. This sample is drawn from a study of T-cell reconstitution after alpha-beta-depleted transplantation in children. The study's findings and limits: Some patients' high day-60 TCRbeta diversity was attributed to recipient cells surviving conditioning.

For TCRbeta, the library was prepared with unique molecular identifiers. Each CDR3 protein is one row after TCRdb ran MiXCR on the PCR reads. Of 580,000 or so distinct CDR3 sequences listed, 23% are singletons. The chain is built from TRBV12-3 or TRBV12-4 and TRBJ2-5; D is perhaps TRBD1 (7 bases). The specimen comprised PBMCs, mostly from graft donor cells, sampled 360 days after TCRalphabeta/CD19-depleted stem cell transplant. The sequence was obtained from a boy under three years old who had a stem cell transplant for acute myeloid leukemia, so the T cells may come from the graft donor. The CDR3 sequence: CASSLTQGGPETQYF. As DNA, the CDR3 is TGTGCCAGCAGTTTAACTCAGGGGGGCCCAGAGACCCAGTACTTC.